This record covers a single T cell receptor beta chain. What it binds is unknown. The sample belongs to a study of CD8 T cells in ankylosing spondylitis. General study findings and limits: Within ankylosing spondylitis blood, a TCR beta motif made up of eight or nine highly homologous variants appeared to be characteristic. Past research had described some motif variants in reactive arthritis synovial fluid and blood. The clones that were linked to disease were reported to be significantly enriched in matched synovial fluid samples from ankylosing spondylitis patients. Clones linked to the disease showed a CD8+ phenotype. They occurred at relatively low frequencies in peripheral blood.

Germline V CDR1 and CDR2: SGHVS, FQNEAQ. Between the trimmed V and J ends, which lost 2 bases and 12 bases, there was a span of 14 bases. This CDR3 has 13 amino acids. Quantitative 5'-RACE with molecular barcodes generated TCR beta libraries. MiXCR was run by TCRdb on the 5' RACE reads, yielding one entry per CDR3 protein. The table lists around 430,000 distinct CDR3 sequences, 15% to 20% of them singletons. Sequencing was carried out using blood, either unsorted or a sorted T cell fraction (not recorded which). The origin of this receptor is a male donor with ankylosing spondylitis. The rearrangement links TRBV7-8 to TRBJ2-1; a possible D gene is TRBD1 (5 bases). CDR3 nucleotides: TGTGCCAGCAGCTTAACTGTAGGGGTTCGGCAGTTCTTC. Residues: CASSLTVGVRQFF.